These 21 T cell receptor beta chains originate from one sample sequenced in a study of T cell responses to AZD1222 COVID-19 vaccine. Measured with immunoSEQ multiplex PCR; TCRdb has only the in-frame clones, and not every one. Seen here are nearly 200,000 clones, under 95% observed once, and the top ten hold around 1%. The sequencing used peripheral blood, collected 28 days after the second AZD1222 dose. These receptors originate from an adult who received the AZD1222 COVID-19 vaccine.

The chain uses TRBV6-5 and TRBJ1-2, with 8 bases that match TRBD1. The CDR3 is 11 amino acids. CDR1 and CDR2 (germline): MNHEY, SVGAGI. Trimming cost V 5 bases and J 10 bases; bases outside gene matches: 3. For the CDR3, the DNA is TGTGCCAGCAGTAAGGACAGGGTCTACACCTTC. Protein sequence: CASSKDRVYTF.

With respect to this clone: This sample also contains other DNA sequences that code for the same CDR3. This rearrangement joins TRBV5-1 to TRBJ1-5, with TRBD1 identical over 11 bases. Germline lookup yields CDR1 SGHRS and CDR2 YFSETQ. CDR3 length: 15 amino acids. V was clipped by 4 bases and J by 4 bases; unmatched bases: 4. This chain's CDR3 is CASSLGQGANQPQHF. For the CDR3, the DNA is TGCGCCAGCAGCCTCGGACAGGGGGCAAATCAGCCCCAGCATTTT.

The chain combines TRBV10-3 with TRBJ1-5; 8 positions match TRBD1. The V gene end was trimmed by 10 bases and the J gene end by 5 bases; junction bases not matched to a gene: 7. Germline V lookup: CDR1 ENHRY, CDR2 SYGVKD. This CDR3 has 13 amino acids. The DNA for the CDR3 is TGTGCCACCGGACAGGGAGGGGATCAGCCCCAGCATTTT. It yields the protein CATGQGGDQPQHF.

The chain is built from TRBV12-3 or TRBV12-4 and TRBJ1-2, with 7 bases aligning to TRBD1. V lost 5 bases and J lost 5; bases outside the gene matches: 5. This CDR3 comprises 13 residues. CDR3 loop: CASSPQGGYGYTF. In DNA, the CDR3 is TGTGCCAGCAGTCCCCAGGGGGGGTATGGCTACACCTTC.

This CDR3 reads CASSWTGGGGYTF. CDR3 in DNA: TGTGCCAGCAGCTGGACAGGGGGCGGAGGCTACACCTTC. V and J are TRBV7-2 and TRBJ1-2, with 11 bases that match TRBD1. Germline values: CDR1 SGHTA, CDR2 FQGNSA. This CDR3 has 13 amino acids. The V segment lost 4 bases and the J segment 8 bases; nucleotides outside the gene matches: 3.

Here the CDR3 reads CASSPPSLQGRNQPQHF. DNA for the CDR3: TGTGCCAGCTCACCACCTTCACTGCAGGGGCGCAATCAGCCCCAGCATTTT. V usage is TRBV18 and J usage is TRBJ1-5; TRBD1 might be the D (6 bases). Germline loops: CDR1 KGHSH, CDR2 LQKENI. The CDR3 covers 17 residues. The V and J ends lost 0 bases and 2 bases respectively, with 14 bases between them.

The chain links TRBV3-1 (or the pseudogene TRBV3-2) to TRBJ2-1, with 10 positions matching TRBD1. Trimming cost V 2 bases and J 14 bases; bases outside gene matches: 3. The CDR3 has 12 residues. CDR1 is LGHDT, CDR2 YNNKEL, per germline (reference sequence). This CDR3 is CASSQYGQGEFF. DNA for the CDR3: TGTGCCAGCAGCCAATATGGACAGGGGGAGTTCTTC.

This clone was detected only once. V is TRBV6-5 and J is TRBJ1-6, with D unclear. Germline CDR1 is MNHEY and CDR2 is SVGAGI. The CDR3 sequence is 15 residues long. V was shortened by 6 bases and J by 0 bases, with 9 bases between the two germline ends. The CDR3 sequence: CASRQESSYNSPLHF. In nucleotides, the CDR3 is TGTGCCAGCAGACAAGAGAGCTCCTATAATTCACCCCTCCACTTT.

The V gene is TRBV7-2, the J gene TRBJ2-1; D is unresolved. The CDR3 has 14 residues. The ends were cut back, 8 bases at V and 0 bases at J, with 11 bases in the middle. CDR1 is SGHTA, CDR2 FQGNSA, per germline. As DNA, the CDR3 is TGTGCCAGCGGAGACTGGAACTCCTACAATGAGCAGTTCTTC. Protein sequence: CASGDWNSYNEQFF.

This clone appeared a single time. The sample has other DNA sequences that encode this CDR3 too. CDR3 in DNA: TGTGCCAGCAGCCTTACAGGGGGCACTGAAGCTTTCTTT. Translation: CASSLTGGTEAFF. The chain has TRBV7-8 and TRBJ1-1, with 8 bases identical to TRBD1. The CDR3 consists of 13 residues. CDR1 and CDR2 from the germline V gene are SGHVS and FQNEAQ. The J segment lost 4 bases and the V segment lost 5 bases, leaving 3 bases of the junction unmatched.

This chain joins TRBV9 and TRBJ1-4, with TRBD1 matching 7 bases. The germline gives CDR1 SGDLS, CDR2 YYNGEE. J lost 2 bases, V lost 3 bases, and 4 bases had no gene match. The CDR3 has 15 residues. CDR3 nucleotide sequence: TGTGCCAGCAGCGGGGACAGCGAGACTAATGAAAAACTGTTTTTT. It codes for CASSGDSETNEKLFF.

The J gene is TRBJ1-3, the V gene TRBV3-1 (or the pseudogene TRBV3-2); no clear D gene. The V end was cut by 4 bases, the J end by 4 bases, with 14 bases between. From germline, CDR1 is LGHDT and CDR2 YNNKEL (reference sequence). The CDR3 spans 15 residues. CDR3 nucleotides: TGTGCCAGCAGCCCAGACAAGGCGGGCGGAAACACCATATATTTT. The encoded protein is CASSPDKAGGNTIYF.

The genes are TRBV28 and TRBJ2-3; 7 bases match TRBD1. The V and J ends lost 8 bases and 4 bases, in that order; junction bases with no gene match: 6. Germline V lookup: CDR1 MDHEN, CDR2 SYDVKM. This CDR3 is 13 amino acids long. DNA for the CDR3: TGTGCCAGCCTAAAAACAGGGGCAGATACGCAGTATTTT. This translates into CASLKTGADTQYF. Using reference TRBV28 and TRBJ2-3 for the parts outside the CDR3, the full variable domain is DVKVTQSSRYLVKRTGEKVFLECVQDMDHENMFWYRQDPGLGLRLIYFSYDVKMKEKGDIPEGYSVSREKKERFSLILESASTNQTSMYLCASLKTGADTQYFGPGTRLTVL.

The chain employs TRBV19 and TRBJ2-3; weak D call: TRBD1 (6 bases). The V end lost 9 bases, the J end lost 3 bases, and 16 bases lay between the germline ends. Germline-derived CDR1 and CDR2 are LNHDA and SQIVND (reference sequence). The CDR3 has 14 amino acids. The CDR3 reads CASQGPGGTDTQYF. DNA for the CDR3: TGTGCCAGCCAGGGGCCCGGAGGTACAGATACGCAGTATTTT.

The chain uses TRBV2 and TRBJ2-3; a weak D match, TRBD1 (5 bases). Per germline, CDR1 SNHLY and CDR2 FYNNEI. The CDR3 spans 15 residues. Trimming left V 7 bases short and J 2 bases short, with 16 bases between. The CDR3 coding sequence is TGTGCCAGCATGGGGCTCTGGGGAACCACAGATACGCAGTATTTT. Translated, it gives CASMGLWGTTDTQYF.

As for this clone: At one end the junction does not follow the germline gene, possibly because of a read error. The chain employs TRBV2 and TRBJ2-3; 9 bases align to TRBD2. Looked up from germline, CDR1 is SNHLY and CDR2 is FYNNEI. The CDR3 is 17 amino acids. The CDR3 is CASIEWSGGGVPDTQYF. The CDR3 nucleotides are TGTGCCAGCATTGAATGGTCCGGCGGGGGGGTTCCAGATACGCAGTATTTT.

DNA for the CDR3: TGTGCCAGCAGCCCTGGGGGGGGTGGGGCCAACGTCCTGACTTTC. Residues: CASSPGGGGANVLTF. V usage is TRBV9 and J usage is TRBJ2-6; 7 bases agree with TRBD2. V trimming: 4 bases; J trimming: 3 bases; junction bases outside the gene matches: 4. The CDR3 consists of 15 residues. Germline V CDR1 and CDR2: SGDLS, YYNGEE.

This rearrangement joins TRBV4-1 to TRBJ1-2, with unresolved D. CDR3 size: 15 residues. The V end lost 0 bases, the J end lost 0 bases, and 8 bases lay between the germline ends. Germline loops: CDR1 MGHRA, CDR2 YSYEKL. In DNA, the CDR3 is TGCGCCAGCAGCCAAGATGCACTCTCTAACTATGGCTACACCTTC. It translates to CASSQDALSNYGYTF.

This clone was observed a single time. The chain couples TRBV29-1 to TRBJ1-2; possible D gene TRBD1, 5 bases. The V gene's germline CDR1 is SQVTM and CDR2 ANQGSEA. CDR3 length: 11 amino acids. V was clipped by 6 bases and J by 12 bases, with 17 bases between them. The CDR3 sequence is CSVPTGPRDTF. The CDR3 DNA reads as TGCAGCGTCCCGACGGGGCCCCGGGACACCTTC.

This clone was counted a single time. The same CDR3 arises from other DNA sequences in this sample as well. The V gene is TRBV12-3 or TRBV12-4, the J gene TRBJ1-1; D is ambiguous. Trimming took off 6 bases at V and 1 base at J, with 6 bases between the two ends. This CDR3 spans 12 amino acids. The CDR3 DNA reads as TGTGCCAGCAGCCGAGGGAACACTGAAGCTTTCTTT. Its translation is CASSRGNTEAFF.

This chain links TRBV4-3 with TRBJ1-4, with D perhaps TRBD1 (5 bases). In germline, CDR1 is LGHNA, CDR2 YSLEER. The CDR3 loop spans 15 amino acids. V lost 3 bases, J lost 8 bases, and 16 bases lay in between. The CDR3 spells CASSQDRGPREKLFF. CDR3 nucleotides: TGCGCCAGCAGCCAGGATCGGGGCCCACGGGAAAAACTGTTTTTT.